The 9 T cell receptor beta chains given below trace back to one sample, sequenced in a study of graft-versus-host responses after intestinal transplantation. Produced via immunoSEQ multiplex PCR; TCRdb's table is partial and in-frame only. The repertoire has about 69,000 clones, just under 95% of them found once; the top ten carry around 7.1%. Specimen: bone marrow, collected around 730 days after intestinal transplantation. These receptors all stem from a human patient who received an intestinal transplant, so some T cells may come from the graft donor.

The CDR3 loop is CAWSPGATEAFF. CDR3 bases: TGTGCCTGGAGTCCCGGGGCCACTGAAGCTTTCTTT. J is TRBJ1-1 and V is TRBV30; a possible D gene is TRBD1 (5 bases). The CDR3 is 12 residues long. Germline CDR1 reads GTSNPN; CDR2 reads SVGIG (reference sequence). The V end lost 2 bases, the J end lost 4 bases, and 8 bases lay between the germline ends.

V and J are TRBV6-1 and TRBJ2-7; D possibly corresponds to TRBD1 (6 bases). The CDR3 length is 14 residues. CDR1 and CDR2 (germline): MNHNS, SASEGT. V lost 3 bases and J lost 0, with 9 bases in between. CDR3 loop: CASSDRGHSYEQYF. As DNA, the CDR3 is TGTGCCAGCAGTGACAGGGGCCACTCCTACGAGCAGTACTTC.

The chain employs TRBV29-1 and TRBJ1-1, with D unclear. The germline V and J ends were trimmed by 6 bases and 3 bases, with 14 bases remaining between them. Looked up from germline, CDR1 is SQVTM and CDR2 is ANQGSEA. The CDR3 sequence is 13 residues long. This CDR3 reads CSVDQTIHTEAFF. The CDR3 DNA sequence: TGCAGCGTAGACCAAACTATCCACACTGAAGCTTTCTTT.

The chain carries TRBV15 and TRBJ1-4; 10 bases match TRBD1. V lost 0 bases and J lost 6; bases outside the gene matches: 7. The CDR3 is 17 residues long. Germline loops: CDR1 LNHNV, CDR2 YYDKDF (reference sequence). The CDR3 protein is CATSRDGTGVQDEKLFF. DNA of the CDR3: TGTGCCACCAGCAGAGATGGGACAGGGGTTCAGGATGAAAAACTGTTTTTT. Complete variable domain (other parts from reference TRBV15 and TRBJ1-4): DAMVIQNPRYQVTQFGKPVTLSCSQTLNHNVMYWYQQKSSQAPKLLFHYYDKDFNNEADTPDNFQSRRPNTSFCFLDIRSPGLGDTAMYLCATSRDGTGVQDEKLFFGSGTQLSVL.

The chain uses TRBV12-5 and TRBJ2-1, with TRBD2 identical over 7 bases. The trim removed 0 bases at V and 1 base at J, leaving 0 bases unmatched. The CDR3 runs to 15 residues. Germline CDR1 and CDR2: LGHNT and FRNRAP. The CDR3 reads CASGLVLASYNEQFF. The CDR3 nucleotides read TGTGCTAGTGGTTTGGTACTAGCGTCCTACAATGAGCAGTTCTTC.

In its sample, this clone was seen once. The CDR3 region has the DNA TGTGCCAGCAGCTTAGGGGGGGCGATTAATGAGGGCTACACCTTC. Amino acids: CASSLGGAINEGYTF. This chain connects TRBV7-6 to TRBJ1-2; tentatively, D is TRBD1 (6 bases). Trimming took 1 base from V and 8 from J, leaving 17 bases between them. This CDR3 is 15 amino acids long. Germline CDR1 reads SGHVS; CDR2 reads FNYEAQ.

The rearrangement links TRBV7-2 to TRBJ2-7; D is undetermined. Trimming removed 5 bases from V and 2 bases from J, with 10 bases in between. The CDR3 loop spans 13 amino acids. Germline V gives CDR1 SGHTA, CDR2 FQGNSA. As DNA, the CDR3 is TGTGCCAGCAGCCACTCCCCGACCTACGAGCAGTACTTC. Translating gives CASSHSPTYEQYF.

The chain is built from TRBV29-1 and TRBJ2-1; a weak D match, TRBD1 (6 bases). The CDR3 sequence is 14 residues long. Germline CDR1 reads SQVTM; CDR2 reads ANQGSEA. V lost 3 bases, J lost 5 bases, and 14 bases lay in between. The CDR3 is CSVDLDRWDNEQFF. DNA of the CDR3: TGCAGCGTTGATCTTGACAGGTGGGACAATGAGCAGTTCTTC.

The rearrangement links TRBV2 to TRBJ2-3; D gene ambiguous. CDR1 SNHLY and CDR2 FYNNEI come from the germline V gene. The V end lost 4 bases, the J end lost 2 bases, and 4 bases lay between the germline ends. This CDR3 contains 12 residues. This CDR3 is CASSVATDTQYF. CDR3 nucleotides: TGTGCCAGCAGTGTCGCCACAGATACGCAGTATTTT.